Listed below are T cell receptor beta chains from one sample, sequenced in a study of regulatory T cells in long-lasting Graves disease. TCRdb used MiXCR to reprocess the multiplex PCR reads, holding one entry per CDR3 protein. This sample has about 470,000 distinct CDR3 sequences, with under 15% found just once. These sequences were also reported in another study, on T cells in Graves' hyperthyroidism and ophthalmopathy.

This specimen was peripheral blood mononuclear cells (PBMCs), taken at new diagnosis, from a patient treated with antithyroid drugs. The receptors originated from a young woman with Graves disease. Each CDR3 is given with its conserved first and last residue. A D gene is named only where the DNA matches it firmly. Only part of the rows carry a size: once, few, many, or a class if the clone is expanded.

J gene,D gene,V gene,CDR3 length,clone size,CDR3 protein,CDR3 DNA
TRBJ2-1,-,TRBV7-9,18,many,CASSFPTSFIGSYNEQFF,TGTGCCAGCAGCTTCCCCACCTCATTTATAGGTTCCTACAATGAGCAGTTCTTC
TRBJ1-5,-,TRBV20-1,12,many,CSARERNQPQHF,TGCAGTGCTAGAGAGAGAAATCAGCCCCAGCATTTT
TRBJ2-7,-,TRBV10-3,13,-,CAISEGVSYEQYF,TGTGCCATCAGTGAAGGGGTATCCTACGAGCAGTACTTC
TRBJ2-7,TRBD2,TRBV28,14,many,CASSLASGGRQQYF,TGTGCCAGCAGTCTTGCTAGCGGGGGCCGGCAGCAGTACTTC
TRBJ2-7,TRBD1,TRBV20-1,17,many,CSASGTGRLRDPYEQYF,TGCAGTGCGTCCGGGACAGGGAGGTTGCGGGACCCCTACGAGCAGTACTTC
TRBJ1-5,-,TRBV5-8,17,few,CASSLGQGDLRNQPQHF,TGTGCCAGCAGCTTGGGGCAGGGCGATTTAAGGAATCAGCCCCAGCATTTT
TRBJ2-1,-,TRBV11-2,15,-,CASSQDSLYYNEQFF,TGCGCCAGCAGCCAAGATAGCCTCTACTACAATGAGCAGTTCTTC
TRBJ2-2,TRBD2,TRBV2,15,many,CASTPAGGSTGELFF,TGTGCCAGCACGCCCGCCGGGGGGTCGACCGGGGAGCTGTTTTTT
TRBJ2-3,-,TRBV13,15,many,CASSLRTDRADTQYF,TGTGCCAGCAGCCTACGGACAGATCGAGCAGATACGCAGTATTTT
TRBJ2-1,TRBD2,TRBV7-8,18,-,CASSHGTSGSMGYNEQFF,TGTGCCAGCAGCCATGGGACTAGCGGGAGCATGGGTTACAATGAGCAGTTCTTC
TRBJ2-7,-,TRBV20-1,14,many,CSARSNGDPYEQYF,TGCAGTGCTAGAAGCAATGGGGATCCGTACGAGCAGTACTTC
TRBJ2-2,TRBD2,TRBV19,14,-,CASASGGDTGELFF,TGTGCCAGCGCTAGCGGGGGAGACACCGGGGAGCTGTTTTTT
TRBJ1-1,-,TRBV20-1,12,-,CSARGKNTEAFF,TGCAGTGCTAGAGGGAAAAACACTGAAGCTTTCTTT
TRBJ2-1,-,TRBV20-1,13,many,CSAVSGKYNEQFF,TGCAGTGCTGTAAGTGGCAAGTACAATGAGCAGTTCTTC
TRBJ2-7,TRBD1,TRBV6-9,14,many,CASSWGQGPGEQYF,TGTGCCAGCAGTTGGGGACAGGGTCCGGGAGAGCAGTACTTC
TRBJ1-2,-,TRBV7-3,13,few,CASSSGREGGYTF,TGTGCCAGCAGCAGCGGGAGGGAAGGGGGCTACACCTTC
TRBJ2-7,-,TRBV20-1,10,-,CSAGEDEQYF,TGCAGTGCCGGAGAGGACGAGCAGTACTTC
TRBJ2-5,-,TRBV11-3,13,many,CASTRQNQETQYF,TGTGCCAGCACCCGACAGAACCAAGAGACCCAGTACTTC
TRBJ2-1,TRBD2,TRBV3-1,15,many,CASSQGLATYNEQFF,TGTGCCAGCAGCCAGGGACTAGCGACCTACAATGAGCAGTTCTTC
TRBJ1-2,TRBD1,TRBV5-1,14,few,CASSFSGGNYGYTF,TGCGCCAGCAGCTTCTCAGGGGGAAACTATGGCTACACCTTC
TRBJ2-2,TRBD2,TRBV10-3,18,few,CAISPGLAGSANTGELFF,TGTGCCATCAGCCCGGGACTAGCGGGATCCGCGAACACCGGGGAGCTGTTTTTT
TRBJ1-1,-,TRBV29-1,15,few,CSVFGGPGVNTEAFF,TGCAGCGTTTTTGGGGGCCCAGGGGTTAACACTGAAGCTTTCTTT
TRBJ2-7,-,TRBV10-3,13,few,CAIKDSPAGEQYF,TGTGCCATCAAGGATTCCCCTGCGGGGGAGCAGTACTTC
TRBJ1-5,TRBD1,TRBV25-1,13,-,CAAQGAGSQPQHF,TGTGCCGCTCAGGGGGCGGGCAGTCAGCCCCAGCATTTT
TRBJ2-7,TRBD2,TRBV9,14,-,CASSVEGLVSEQYF,TGTGCCAGCAGCGTAGAGGGACTAGTATCCGAGCAGTACTTC
TRBJ2-6,-,TRBV2,16,few,CASSDRTFPGANVLTF,TGTGCCAGCAGTGACAGGACCTTCCCTGGGGCCAACGTCCTGACTTTC
TRBJ2-5,-,TRBV24-1,15,many,CATSAPHGRGETQYF,TGTGCCACCAGTGCCCCGCACGGCAGGGGAGAGACCCAGTACTTC
TRBJ1-5,-,TRBV24-1,16,-,CATSAGGAGENQPQHF,TGTGCCACCAGTGCAGGCGGGGCAGGTGAGAATCAGCCCCAGCATTTT
TRBJ1-2,TRBD1,TRBV29-1,14,many,CSVEDRGANYGYTF,TGCAGCGTAGAGGACAGGGGGGCCAACTATGGCTACACCTTC
TRBJ2-7,-,TRBV9,15,many,CASSVGGSSSYEQYF,TGTGCCAGCAGCGTAGGCGGGTCGAGCTCCTACGAGCAGTACTTC
TRBJ2-1,TRBD2,TRBV10-3,13,many,CAISESKAGGEFF,TGTGCCATCAGTGAGTCGAAGGCGGGAGGGGAGTTCTTC
TRBJ2-7,-,TRBV3-1,17,many,CASSQALSGGGSYEQYF,TGTGCCAGCAGCCAAGCCCTTAGCGGTGGGGGCTCCTACGAGCAGTACTTC
TRBJ1-1,-,TRBV18,13,many,CASSTPRSTEAFF,TGTGCCAGCTCAACCCCCAGGTCAACTGAAGCTTTCTTT
TRBJ1-6,-,TRBV18,15,-,CASSPDIRTYSPLHF,TGTGCCAGCTCACCGGATATACGGACGTATTCACCCCTCCACTTT
TRBJ1-2,TRBD1,TRBV24-1,15,few,CATSGPGGLQDGYTF,TGTGCCACCAGTGGTCCAGGGGGCCTCCAAGATGGCTACACCTTC
TRBJ1-1,-,TRBV27,13,few,CASGPARGAEAFF,TGTGCCAGCGGTCCCGCCCGGGGAGCTGAAGCTTTCTTT
TRBJ2-5,TRBD1,TRBV7-9,15,many,CASSSAGGTQETQYF,TGTGCCAGCAGCTCCGCAGGGGGCACGCAAGAGACCCAGTACTTC
TRBJ2-1,TRBD2,TRBV27,14,many,CASMPTSGRAGEFF,TGTGCCAGCATGCCGACTAGCGGGAGGGCTGGGGAGTTCTTC
TRBJ1-5,TRBD1,TRBV12-3/TRBV12-4,17,-,CASNPPDRGPGNQPQHF,TGTGCCAGCAACCCTCCGGACAGGGGGCCAGGTAATCAGCCCCAGCATTTT
TRBJ2-3,TRBD2,TRBV6-2/TRBV6-3,17,-,CASRTSGRAYLTDTQYF,TGTGCCAGCAGAACTAGCGGGAGGGCCTATTTGACAGATACGCAGTATTTT
TRBJ2-1,-,TRBV12-3/TRBV12-4,15,many,CASTHLSGAYNEQFF,TGTGCCAGCACCCATTTATCGGGAGCATACAATGAGCAGTTCTTC
TRBJ2-7,TRBD2,TRBV28,15,many,CASIGTSGVSYEQYF,TGTGCCAGCATAGGGACTAGCGGGGTCTCCTACGAGCAGTACTTC
TRBJ2-3,-,TRBV30,15,many,CAWSVSAASTDTQYF,TGTGCCTGGAGTGTCTCAGCGGCGAGCACAGATACGCAGTATTTT
TRBJ2-5,TRBD2,TRBV7-2,16,-,CASSLSTGGGQETQYF,TGTGCCAGCAGCTTAAGTACGGGGGGAGGCCAAGAGACCCAGTACTTC
TRBJ1-3,-,TRBV6-5,16,many,CASSYSKLDSGNTIYF,TGTGCCAGCAGTTACTCGAAGCTTGACTCTGGAAACACCATATATTTT
TRBJ1-1,-,TRBV27,13,many,CASRGPYGSEAFF,TGTGCCAGCCGGGGGCCCTATGGCTCTGAAGCTTTCTTT
TRBJ1-2,TRBD1,TRBV19,14,-,CASRPDRGRDGYTF,TGTGCCAGTAGGCCTGACAGGGGGCGGGATGGCTACACCTTC
TRBJ2-7,-,TRBV20-1,14,many,CSASAASRVYEQYF,TGCAGTGCTAGCGCGGCTAGCAGAGTCTACGAGCAGTACTTC